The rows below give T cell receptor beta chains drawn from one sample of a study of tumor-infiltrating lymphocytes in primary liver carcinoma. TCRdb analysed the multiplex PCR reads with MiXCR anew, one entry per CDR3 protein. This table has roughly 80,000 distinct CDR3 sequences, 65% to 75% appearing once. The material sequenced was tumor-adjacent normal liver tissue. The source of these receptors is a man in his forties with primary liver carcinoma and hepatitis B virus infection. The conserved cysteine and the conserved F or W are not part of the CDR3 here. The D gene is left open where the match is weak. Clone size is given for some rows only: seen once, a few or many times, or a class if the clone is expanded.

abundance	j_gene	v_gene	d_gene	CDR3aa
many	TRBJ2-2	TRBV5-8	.	ASSFGGELF
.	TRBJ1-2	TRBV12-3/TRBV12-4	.	VSRLPPRGYT
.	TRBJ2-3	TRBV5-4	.	TSSIQGVRADTKY
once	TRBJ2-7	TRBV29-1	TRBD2	NARSGMSSYNEQY
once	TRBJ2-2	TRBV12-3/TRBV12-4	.	TSSYSVGTGELF
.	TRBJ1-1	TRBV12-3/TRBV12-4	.	TSSLKGDTEVF
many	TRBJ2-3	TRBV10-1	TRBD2	ASSDRKAGPTDTQY
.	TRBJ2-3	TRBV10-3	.	DISDQFGTFTDTQY
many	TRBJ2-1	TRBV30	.	AWSARFGNEQF
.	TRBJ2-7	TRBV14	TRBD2	PSSQAGGGCEQY
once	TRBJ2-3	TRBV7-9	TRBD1	TSSGTGGGEDTQY
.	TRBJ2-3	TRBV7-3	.	VSSSVGDTQY
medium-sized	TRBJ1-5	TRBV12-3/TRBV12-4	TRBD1	ASRSQGGQGNQPQH
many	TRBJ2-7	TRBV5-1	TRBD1	ASSPPGQGREQY
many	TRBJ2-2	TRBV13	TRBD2	ASTVGGRALRTGELF
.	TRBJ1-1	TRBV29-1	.	RVASGWGMNTEAF
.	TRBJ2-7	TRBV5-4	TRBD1	ASSPERTGGEQY
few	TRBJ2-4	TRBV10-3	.	AISESSTGIGKNNQY
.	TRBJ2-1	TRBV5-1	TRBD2	ASSPGGLAGVGEQF
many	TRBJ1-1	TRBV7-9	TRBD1	ASSRRTGSVNTEAF
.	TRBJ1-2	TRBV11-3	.	ANSPPTHRVTNYGYT
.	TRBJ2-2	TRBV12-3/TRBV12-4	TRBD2	ASCHGPAGTATGELF
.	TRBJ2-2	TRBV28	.	VSSFTGPNTGELF
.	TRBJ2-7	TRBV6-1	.	ASNEAMGSPFEQY
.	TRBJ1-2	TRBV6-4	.	ASTEGRDGYGYT
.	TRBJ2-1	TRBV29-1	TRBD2	SVGPAGGFYNEQF
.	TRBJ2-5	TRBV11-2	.	ASSLDQWSSARGETQY
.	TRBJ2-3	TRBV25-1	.	ASSEGLRSTDTRY
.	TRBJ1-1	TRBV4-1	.	ASSQDHGGFEAF
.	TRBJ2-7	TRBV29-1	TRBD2	SITGTGRGEQY
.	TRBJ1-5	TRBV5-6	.	ASSSLRDQPQH
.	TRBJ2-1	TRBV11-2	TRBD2	AGRTNIAGGYNELF
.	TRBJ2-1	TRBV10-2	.	AGSEFGALNNERF
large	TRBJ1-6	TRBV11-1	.	ASSLKGNSPLH
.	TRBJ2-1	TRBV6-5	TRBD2	ASSQAAGGYNEQF
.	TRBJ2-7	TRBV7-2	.	ASSLLGVTYEQY
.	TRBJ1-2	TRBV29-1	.	SVGGSKYGYT
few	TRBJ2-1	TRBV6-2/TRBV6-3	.	TSSTANSYNEQF
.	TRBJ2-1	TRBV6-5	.	AVTGANNERF
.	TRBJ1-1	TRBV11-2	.	ASSLDNTEAF
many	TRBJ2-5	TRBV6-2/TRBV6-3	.	ASSSETQY
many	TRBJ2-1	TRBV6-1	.	ASEGWNEQF
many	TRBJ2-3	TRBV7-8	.	ASSLDVLGARDTQY
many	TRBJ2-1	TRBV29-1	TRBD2	SVLSGRGNEQF